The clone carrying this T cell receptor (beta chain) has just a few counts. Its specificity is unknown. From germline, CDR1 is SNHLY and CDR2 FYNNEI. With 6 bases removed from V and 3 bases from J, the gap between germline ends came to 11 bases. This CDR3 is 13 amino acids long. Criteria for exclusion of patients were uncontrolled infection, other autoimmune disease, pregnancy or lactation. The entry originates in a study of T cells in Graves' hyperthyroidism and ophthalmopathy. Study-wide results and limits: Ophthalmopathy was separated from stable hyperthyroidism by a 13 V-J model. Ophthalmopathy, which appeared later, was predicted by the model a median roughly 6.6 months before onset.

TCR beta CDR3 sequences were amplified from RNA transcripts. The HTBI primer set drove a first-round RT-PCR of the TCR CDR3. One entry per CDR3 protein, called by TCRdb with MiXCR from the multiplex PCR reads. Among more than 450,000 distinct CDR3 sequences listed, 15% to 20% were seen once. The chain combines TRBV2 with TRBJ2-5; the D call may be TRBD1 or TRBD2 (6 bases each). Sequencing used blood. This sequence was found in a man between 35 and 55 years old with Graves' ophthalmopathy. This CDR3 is CASRSGAEETQYF. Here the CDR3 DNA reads TGTGCCAGCAGGTCGGGGGCTGAAGAGACCCAGTACTTC.